Following are 15 T cell receptor beta chains from one sample sequenced in a study of T cell changes during pregnancy in multiple sclerosis. The repertoire was sequenced with immunoSEQ multiplex PCR; TCRdb's copy has only in-frame clones and lacks some. Of tens of thousands of clones in the sample, 85% to 95% are singletons; the top ten hold 2.5% to 3.5%. The sample here was CD8+ T cells from peripheral blood mononuclear cells, taken in the third trimester of pregnancy. These receptors were collected from a female donor in good health, enrolled as a control in a pregnancy study.

The gene calls are TRBV7-9 and TRBJ2-1; D is unresolved. Trimming stripped 1 base from V and 14 bases from J, with 15 bases between. The CDR3 length is 13 residues. The germline gives CDR1 SEHNR, CDR2 FQNEAQ (reference sequence). The CDR3 nucleotides are TGTGCCAGCAGCTTAGGGAGTAGCCCCGGAGAGTTCTTC. This codes for CASSLGSSPGEFF.

This chain links TRBV5-1 with TRBJ1-2; D uncertain. The CDR3 has 14 residues. V was shortened by 0 bases and J by 5 bases, with 11 bases between the two germline ends. CDR1 and CDR2 (germline): SGHRS, YFSETQ. CDR3 in amino acids: CASSLVGGQYGYTF. For the CDR3, the DNA is TGCGCCAGCAGCTTGGTCGGCGGGCAGTATGGCTACACCTTC.

The J gene is TRBJ2-7, the V gene TRBV27; 10 bases align to TRBD1. Germline CDR1 MNHEY, CDR2 SMNVEV (reference sequence). CDR3 length equals 14 residues. The V segment lost 5 bases and the J segment 4 bases; nucleotides outside the gene matches: 5. CDR3 sequence reads: CASSLRQGAYEQYF. The CDR3 nucleotides are TGTGCCAGCAGTCTCCGACAGGGGGCGTACGAGCAGTACTTC.

The chain carries TRBV9 and TRBJ2-7; D gene unclear. The V gene lost 0 bases and the J gene lost 4 bases, with 14 bases spanning the gap. The CDR3 consists of 15 residues. Germline CDR1 reads SGDLS; CDR2 reads YYNGEE. The CDR3 DNA is TGTGCCAGCAGCGTAGGGGCAGAAAAAGTATACGAGCAGTACTTC. Translation gives CASSVGAEKVYEQYF.

In nucleotides, the CDR3 is TGTGCCAGCAGTGGGACCGGGACAGGGGTGGATGAGCAGTTCTTC. Amino acids: CASSGTGTGVDEQFF. The chain employs TRBV6-5 and TRBJ2-1; 10 nucleotides agree with TRBD1. Germline CDR1 MNHEY, CDR2 SVGAGI. The V and J ends lost 5 bases and 8 bases, in that order; junction bases with no gene match: 9. The length of the CDR3 is 15 residues.

The sample holds a few counts of this clone. This sequence joins TRBV19 and TRBJ1-1; TRBD1 is a possible D gene (6 bases). From germline, CDR1 is LNHDA and CDR2 SQIVND (reference sequence). V shed 5 bases and J shed 0 bases, with 16 bases lying between them. The CDR3 is 16 amino acids. In DNA, the CDR3 is TGTGCCAGTAGTTTCCGGACAGAGAACATGAACACTGAAGCTTTCTTT. Translated, it gives CASSFRTENMNTEAFF.

The chain carries TRBV9 and TRBJ2-3; TRBD2 might be the D (5 bases). Germline assignment: CDR1 SGDLS and CDR2 YYNGEE. The CDR3 runs to 14 residues. Trimming took off 0 bases at V and 4 bases at J, with 9 bases between the two ends. The CDR3 nucleotides read TGTGCCAGCAGCGTAGAGGGAGCGTCAGATACGCAGTATTTT. Translation: CASSVEGASDTQYF.

This clone was found once. The gene calls are TRBV27 and TRBJ1-6; D unresolved. CDR3 size: 12 residues. Germline CDR1 MNHEY, CDR2 SMNVEV (reference sequence). Trimming took 3 bases from V and 8 from J, leaving 5 bases between them. The chain's CDR3 is CASSFTDSPLHF. The CDR3 DNA sequence: TGTGCCAGCAGTTTTACGGATTCACCCCTCCACTTT.

The chain employs TRBV7-7 and TRBJ2-2; D call uncertain. Per the germline V gene, CDR1 is SSHAT and CDR2 is FNYEAQ (reference sequence). CDR3 length equals 13 residues. Trimming removed 1 base at V and 6 bases at J, with 6 bases between. This CDR3 is CASSLGAAGELFF. The CDR3 DNA is TGTGCCAGCAGCTTAGGTGCGGCCGGGGAGCTGTTTTTT.

This clone was detected once. The chain links TRBV7-9 to TRBJ1-1; 8 bases fit TRBD1. From germline, CDR1 is SEHNR and CDR2 FQNEAQ (reference sequence). This CDR3 comprises 14 residues. Trimming removed 8 bases from V and 0 bases from J; junction bases left unmatched: 5. CDR3 bases: TGTGCCAGCCGACCAGGGGGCCTGAACACTGAAGCTTTCTTT. Amino acids: CASRPGGLNTEAFF.

As for this clone: One junction end disagrees with the germline gene, perhaps due to a read error. This sequence joins TRBV10-3 and TRBJ2-7; 8 nucleotides agree with TRBD1. Germline CDR1 is ENHRY and CDR2 is SYGVKD. This CDR3 is 16 amino acids long. CDR3 in amino acids: CASSSIPGTGGHEQYF. CDR3 sequence (DNA): TGTGCCAGCAGTTCAATCCCCGGGACAGGCGGCCACGAGCAGTACTTC.

This clone has a single count. The rearrangement links TRBV9 to TRBJ1-1; TRBD1 matches 7 bases. In germline, CDR1 is SGDLS, CDR2 YYNGEE. The CDR3 extends over 16 amino acids. V was pared by 1 base and J by 1 base, with 7 bases of the junction left unmatched. CDR3 in amino acids: CASSVTTGTENTEAFF. CDR3 in DNA: TGTGCCAGCAGCGTAACAACCGGGACAGAGAACACTGAAGCTTTCTTT.

This rearrangement joins TRBV19 to TRBJ2-7; D perhaps matches TRBD1 (6 bases). Germline V CDR1 and CDR2: LNHDA, SQIVND (reference sequence). V lost 4 bases, J lost 3 bases, and 13 bases lay in between. This CDR3 is 14 amino acids long. The CDR3 reads CASSTADSVYEQYF. In DNA, the CDR3 is TGTGCCAGTAGTACCGCGGACAGTGTCTACGAGCAGTACTTC.

This sequence joins TRBV9 and TRBJ2-3; 7 bases are a match to TRBD1. The CDR3 is made up of 14 amino acids. Losses at the gene ends were 3 bases for V and 3 bases for J; bases not matched to a gene: 4. The germline V gene has CDR1 SGDLS and CDR2 YYNGEE. CDR3 protein: CASSADRVTDTQYF. The CDR3 DNA sequence: TGTGCCAGCAGCGCCGACAGGGTAACAGATACGCAGTATTTT.

The chain has TRBV7-9 and TRBJ1-2; D remains unclear. Germline lookup yields CDR1 SEHNR and CDR2 FQNEAQ (reference sequence). CDR3 length equals 14 residues. V shed 1 base and J shed 4 bases, with 10 bases lying between them. CDR3 bases: TGTGCCAGCAGCTTAGGATCGGGATCCTATGGCTACACCTTC. Amino acids: CASSLGSGSYGYTF.